This TCR beta chain is from a study of siplizumab effects on memory and regulatory T cells. Measured with immunoSEQ multiplex PCR; TCRdb has only the in-frame clones, and not every one. The table includes tens of thousands of clones, about 96% detected once. Germline lookup yields CDR1 MNHNY and CDR2 SVGAGI (reference sequence). The CDR3 is 13 amino acids. Deletions cut 4 bases from V and 6 bases from J, with 12 bases between. The sequence derives from a human donor in good health. V gene TRBV6-6 combines with J gene TRBJ1-1; a weak D match, TRBD1 (6 bases). The sequenced sample consisted of naive CD8+ T cells sorted from blood. The CDR3 sequence: CASSLGGPPEAFF. In DNA form, the CDR3 reads TGTGCCAGCAGTTTGGGGGGGCCCCCTGAAGCTTTCTTT.